This TCR beta chain stems from a study of beta chain features in type 1 diabetes. Expressed TCRB transcripts were sequenced, since all the RNA that had been isolated was reverse transcribed. The average read count of naive, central memory and regulatory T cell samples was approximately 3.5 million. Libraries were prepared by immunoSEQ multiplex PCR; TCRdb keeps only in-frame clonotypes and omits some of them. Of approximately 380,000 clones in the sample, around 15% were seen once. Remarks on this clone: The antigen remains unidentified.

General study results and limits: When cDNA is sequenced, cells with high TCR expression could be over-represented.

This TCR derives from a woman aged 18-29 years in good health. Sequencing was carried out using naive CD4+ T cells from blood.

The CDR3 DNA reads TGTGCCAGCTCGTCCAACAGGGCCAGTCGGTACAATGAGCAGTTCTTC. Its protein is CASSSNRASRYNEQFF. The chain is built from TRBV18 and TRBJ2-1, with a weak D call TRBD1 (6 bases). The CDR3 totals 16 residues. Trimming shortened V by 6 bases and J by 4 bases, and 19 bases separated the two germline ends. The germline gives CDR1 KGHSH, CDR2 LQKENI.